This T cell receptor (beta chain) was sequenced during a study of T-cell reconstitution after alpha-beta-depleted transplantation in children. Study conclusions and caveats: T-cell numbers and diversity, one year after transplant, stemmed largely from T cells that were newly produced. For some patients, TCRbeta diversity was high at day 60 because of recipient T cells and thymic progenitors that survived. Where alpha-beta T cells came from about two months after transplant was reportedly several hundred expanded graft clones.

A note on this clonotype: What it recognizes is unknown.

The authors prepared the TCRbeta library with unique molecular identifiers. MiXCR, run by TCRdb on the PCR reads, gives a single entry per CDR3 protein. Of fewer than 700,000 distinct CDR3 sequences listed, 13% are singletons. J was trimmed by 3 bases and V by 5 bases; bases with no gene match: 8. The germline V gene encodes CDR1 SEHNR and CDR2 FQNEAQ (reference sequence). The CDR3 is 16 residues long. This TCR derives from a male patient between 10 and 17 years old who had a stem cell transplant for acute myeloid leukemia, so the T cells may come from the graft donor. The chain employs TRBV7-9 and TRBJ2-5; 11 bases align to TRBD2. This specimen was PBMCs, mostly from graft donor cells, taken 360 days after TCRalphabeta/CD19-depleted stem cell transplant. The CDR3 DNA follows: TGTGCCAGCAGCCCGTCGACTAGCGGGATAGAAGAGACCCAGTACTTC. Translated, it gives CASSPSTSGIEETQYF.